This T cell receptor beta chain was retrieved from a study of OX40 agonist ivuxolimab in advanced cancers. Study as a whole: Cohort: approximately 83% men, mean age around 61, aged about 23 to 79.

Trimming cost V 0 bases and J 6 bases; bases outside gene matches: 4. Germline CDR1 and CDR2: SGHRS and YFSETQ. This CDR3 is built from 15 residues. Clones were read by immunoSEQ multiplex PCR, and TCRdb kept only the in-frame ones, dropping some. The data hold 73,000 or so clones, with more than 70% observed a single time. This receptor was identified in an adult with an advanced solid tumor such as melanoma, head and neck, liver or kidney cancer. The chain links TRBV5-1 to TRBJ2-1, with 9 bases lining up with TRBD2. The source material was CD4+ or CD8+ T cells sorted from blood, sampled in a trial of the OX40 agonist ivuxolimab. The CDR3 nucleotides read TGCGCCAGCAGCTTGGCTAGCGGGATATTCAATGAGCAGTTCTTC. This encodes CASSLASGIFNEQFF.